This T cell receptor beta chain is from a study of shared clonotypes between healthy human individuals (TCRdb year 2020). About the full investigation: A few men and a couple of women, aged 18 to 49 years, made up the cohort. For each donor, three plates each were used for CD4 naive and CD4 memory, two plates were used for CD8 naive, and one plate was used for CD8 memory. The study deeply sequenced blood TCR repertoires of roughly five healthy adults to estimate repertoire size and the extent of clonotype sharing between individuals. Libraries were prepared and TCR repertoires were sequenced by different laboratories using diverse techniques, in order to increase sequencing depth and limit assay-specific biases. Per donor, leukapheresis produced somewhere between about 0.94 and 9 billion PBMCs. Results the study describes overall, beyond this receptor: Estimated clonotype richness was generally larger for naive than for memory subsets. Pairwise subsampling led to the expectation that sequencing depth would affect the degree of clonotype sharing among donors. Incomplete sequencing was indicated by rarefaction of sorted-subset datasets, despite the large sequencing depth. Because the study included only a small number of donors, the genetic and exposure-history diversity represented was limited. Compared with non-shared clonotypes, clonotypes shared by all four sorted-subset donors had higher generation probabilities. Sampling was limited to blood, and TCR repertoires in tissue likely differ from TCR repertoires in blood. Sharing across four donors was observed for approximately 4.6% of naive CD4, around 3.5% of naive CD8, 2% to 2.5% of memory CD4, and 0.4% of memory CD8 clonotypes.

The CDR3 goes from the cysteine to the phenylalanine over 14 residues. The entry retains the CDR3 DNA only, 42 bases that are in frame from base 1. V gives up 6 bases and J gives up 1 base, and the segment between their germline ends measures 10 bases. The germline V gene gives CDR1 as MNHEY and CDR2 as SVGAGI. The donors were healthy, HIV-negative adults who had no recently reported acute infections or vaccinations. Every donor was a Caucasian adult residing in Nashville, Tennessee, USA. CD4+ T cells were enriched through magnetic negative selection, after which naive cells were positively selected on CD45RA and the remaining negative fraction served as the memory subset. Blood was collected by leukapheresis, and PBMCs were isolated by Ficoll-Histopaque density gradient centrifugation and then cryopreserved in liquid nitrogen vapor phase. Purity and quantity of every magnetically sorted T cell population were checked by analytical flow cytometry. From each sorted fraction, genomic DNA was isolated and quantified by UV absorbance on a Nanodrop 2000c.

Using the deep immunoSEQ assay, TCR CDR3 regions were amplified from genomic DNA by multiplex PCR. For each cell subset, the extracted genomic DNA was distributed evenly across all wells of several immunoSEQ 96-well plates, and each plate served as one replicate. Each replicate PCR for sorted subsets received roughly 0.2 ug genomic DNA, equal to roughly 29,000 T cell genomes. Purified libraries were quantified with a Qubit 3.0 fluorometer, sized on a Bioanalyzer 2100, and re-quantified with the KAPA Library Quantification kit. Every immunoSEQ 96-well plate was sequenced on a dedicated single-read 150-cycle Illumina NextSeq 550 flow cell. The authors processed their data as follows. Because only junctional sequences without quality scores were contained in the immunoSEQ output, filtering matching that applied to full-length reads could not be performed. Sequences were annotated with PyIR, a Python wrapper for IgBLAST v1.9, using IMGT germline references to assign V/J genes and CDR3. Reads with weak V/J assignments (E-value above 1e-6), missing CDR3, stop codons, out-of-frame junctions, or ambiguous translated residues were removed. A V3J clonotype was defined by an identical inferred V gene, J gene, and CDR3 amino acid sequence. Percentage overlap between repertoires was computed as shared unique clonotypes divided by the size of the smaller repertoire. Three approaches were used to assess repertoire richness: RTK rarefaction, the Chao1 estimator, and Recon v2.1 estimates of unobserved clonotypes. Generation probabilities for all TCRbeta clonotypes obtained by the gDNA method from a few donors were computed using OLGA. In its TCRdb copy, this immuneACCESS table keeps in-frame sequences only and misses some clones. Where compared with another copy, unresolved V genes explain less than half of these, and the others have no known cause. V, J and clone size are those of that table, while D and trimming were read from the DNA. The sample profile shows some 980,000 clones; about three quarters of them were found once. The ten most abundant clones make up about 1.5% of the sample.

As concerns this clone: Its antigen is currently not known. Base qualities are missing; no much larger clone stands one base away.

Sequenced input: memory CD4+ T cells sorted from blood. In light of the paper, this sample's cell subset or site label describes: CD45RA-negative fraction. The chain couples TRBV6-5 to TRBJ2-1; possibly the D gene is TRBD1, per 6 matching bases. The sequence derives from a man aged 18 to 30 in good health. The CDR3 protein sequence reads: CASRLQGSYNEQFF. In nucleotides, the sequence is TGTGCCAGCAGACTACAGGGATCCTACAATGAGCAGTTCTTC.